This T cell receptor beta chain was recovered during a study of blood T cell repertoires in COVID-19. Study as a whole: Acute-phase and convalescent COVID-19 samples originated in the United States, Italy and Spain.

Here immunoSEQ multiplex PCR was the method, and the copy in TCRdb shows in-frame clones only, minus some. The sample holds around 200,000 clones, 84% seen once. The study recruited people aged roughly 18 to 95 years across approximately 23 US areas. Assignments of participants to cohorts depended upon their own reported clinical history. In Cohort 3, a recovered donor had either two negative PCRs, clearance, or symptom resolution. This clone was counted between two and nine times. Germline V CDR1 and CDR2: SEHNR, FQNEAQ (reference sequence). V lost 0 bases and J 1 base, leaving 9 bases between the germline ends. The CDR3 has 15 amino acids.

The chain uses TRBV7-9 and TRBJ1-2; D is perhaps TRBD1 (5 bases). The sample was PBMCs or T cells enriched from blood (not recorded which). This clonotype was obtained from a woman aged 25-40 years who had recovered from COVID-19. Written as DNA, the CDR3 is TGTGCCAGCAGCTTAGCGGACACTTATAACTATGGCTACACCTTC. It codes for CASSLADTYNYGYTF.